Each of the 2 T cell receptor beta chains below was sequenced from the same sample in a study of a mutant IDH1 vaccine in newly diagnosed glioma. Sample time point: week 11, during vaccination. Every single dose of the vaccine, 300 ug of mutant IDH1 20-mer peptide, came with topical imiquimod. TCRdb's copy holds only in-frame clones and misses some; the assay was immunoSEQ multiplex PCR. The sample carries about 40,000 clones, 84% recorded once. The antigens for these receptors are not known. The material sequenced was PBMCs, taken from a glioma patient whose treatment included an IDH1 peptide vaccine. These receptors were collected from a man aged 40-49 years with glioma.

Here the CDR3 DNA reads TGTGCCAGCAGCCACGAGGGACTAGCGGGACCCCTGTACTTC. Protein: CASSHEGLAGPLYF. The rearrangement links TRBV14 to TRBJ2-7; 13 bases match TRBD2. The CDR3 sequence is 14 residues long. Per the germline V gene, CDR1 is SGHDN and CDR2 is FVKESK. V dropped 3 bases and J dropped 12; count of bases not matched to a gene: 8. The entire variable domain, with the rest obtained from reference TRBV14 and TRBJ2-7, is as follows: EAGVTQFPSHSVIEKGQTVTLRCDPISGHDNLYWYRRVMGKEIKFLLHFVKESKQDESGMPNNRFLAERTGGTYSTLKVQPAELEDSGVYFCASSHEGLAGPLYFGPGTRLTVT.

By sample fraction, this clone is medium-sized. The genes are TRBV6-5 and TRBJ1-2; 8 nucleotides align to TRBD1. The germline V gene encodes CDR1 MNHEY and CDR2 SVGAGI. V lost 7 bases to trimming and J lost 5 bases; unmatched junction nucleotides: 6. The CDR3 runs 13 residues. In DNA form, the CDR3 reads TGTGCCAGCACCGCCGGGACAGGATATGGCTACACCTTC. This translates into CASTAGTGYGYTF.